Sequencing of this TCR beta chain was carried out in a study of blood T cells in healthy people across ages. A few counts support this clonotype. The V gene's germline CDR1 is MDHEN and CDR2 SYDVKM. CDR3 length: 13 residues. The V segment lost 8 bases and the J segment 3 bases; nucleotides outside the gene matches: 2. PBMCs numbering at least 6.5 million were isolated per sample. Combining a sample-barcoded 5' primer with a J-beta primer mix, a second PCR ran for about 7 to 12 cycles. TCRdb re-called the 5' RACE reads with MiXCR, one entry per CDR3 protein. The sample yields roughly 560,000 distinct CDR3 sequences, nearly 25% seen once. A further study also used this sample, focusing on T cells of mothers and their children. Per that paper: A slight, non-significant increase in overlap was found for related mother-child pairs relative to unrelated pairs.

Sequenced material: blood. This chain links TRBV28 with TRBJ2-1; 9 bases align to TRBD2. This sequence originates from a boy aged 5-17 years in good health. The CDR3 DNA is TGTGCCAGCCGACTAGCGGACTACAATGAGCAGTTCTTC. It is translated as CASRLADYNEQFF.